This entry lists 14 T cell receptor beta chains sequenced from one sample in a study. The sorted Tregs were CD4+CD25+CD127-/low cells. Via MiXCR, TCRdb re-called the 5' RACE reads, giving one row per CDR3 protein. Counted here are 35,000 to 45,000 distinct CDR3 sequences, roughly 20% occurring once; the ten biggest clones make up over 3.5%. Source material: Tregs sorted from a lymph node. These TCRs come from a female donor with breast cancer.

This clonotype showed up many times. This chain uses TRBV7-9 with TRBJ2-3, with D uncertain. The CDR3 totals 12 residues. Trimming took 2 bases from V and 4 from J, leaving 4 bases between them. Germline loops: CDR1 SEHNR, CDR2 FQNEAQ (reference sequence). This chain's CDR3 is CASSLRADTQYF. DNA for the CDR3: TGTGCCAGCAGCTTACGGGCAGATACGCAGTATTTT.

This clonotype has just a few counts. This clone may be a read error of a much larger clone one base away. The CDR3 bases are TGCGCCAGCAGCCTATGGACAGGGTCAGGAAACACCATATGTTTT. This translates into CASSLWTGSGNTICF. The rearrangement joins TRBV5-1 to TRBJ1-3; 8 bases line up with TRBD1. Germline V gene sequence: CDR1 SGHRS, CDR2 YFSETQ. The CDR3 extends over 15 amino acids.

The sample holds many counts of this clonotype. The chain has TRBV27 and TRBJ2-7, with 9 positions matching TRBD1. The CDR3 loop spans 15 amino acids. Trimming removed 6 bases from V and 4 bases from J; junction bases left unmatched: 10. Germline-derived CDR1 and CDR2 are MNHEY and SMNVEV (reference sequence). The CDR3 DNA sequence: TGTGCCAGCAGGCTTACGACAGGGGGGATATACGAGCAGTACTTC. Its protein is CASRLTTGGIYEQYF.

At least ten counts were recorded for this clonotype. The chain has TRBV28 and TRBJ1-1; no definite D call. The length of the CDR3 is 15 residues. Germline V gene lookup returns CDR1 MDHEN and CDR2 SYDVKM. V was clipped by 2 bases and J by 0 bases, with 10 bases between them. The CDR3 DNA follows: TGTGCCAGCAGTTTAATCGGGAGTTTGAACACTGAAGCTTTCTTT. Encoded protein: CASSLIGSLNTEAFF.

In this sample, this clonotype turned up many times. The genes are TRBV27 and TRBJ2-1, with 11 bases identical to TRBD2. V dropped 3 bases and J dropped 2; count of bases not matched to a gene: 3. The germline CDR1 and CDR2 sequences are MNHEY and SMNVEV (reference sequence). This CDR3 spans 16 amino acids. This CDR3 is CASSFRGLAAYNEQFF. The CDR3 DNA reads as TGTGCCAGCAGTTTCCGGGGACTAGCGGCCTACAATGAGCAGTTCTTC.

This sequence joins TRBV7-2 and TRBJ2-7; D remains unclear. V lost 1 base and J 3 bases, leaving 4 bases between the germline ends. The CDR3 runs 12 residues. The germline CDR1 and CDR2 sequences are SGHTA and FQGNSA. The CDR3: CASSLGFYEQYF. The CDR3 nucleotides read TGTGCCAGCAGCTTAGGGTTCTACGAGCAGTACTTC.

A word on this clonotype: This may arise from a read error, as a much more abundant clone is one base away. This chain links TRBV6-5 with TRBJ2-7, with 8 bases identical to TRBD1. Germline V gene lookup returns CDR1 MNHEY and CDR2 SVGAGI. V lost 2 bases to trimming and J lost 3 bases; unmatched junction nucleotides: 0. The CDR3 loop spans 13 amino acids. Here the CDR3 DNA reads TGTGCCAGCAGTTACACAGGGGGCTACGAGCAGTACTTC. Its translation is CASSYTGGYEQYF.

As for this clonotype: This may come from a read error, since a much larger clone is one base off. The CDR3: CAGSLGTGESEQYF. The CDR3 bases are TGTGCCGGCAGCTTAGGGACAGGGGAATCCGAGCAGTACTTC. V and J are TRBV13 and TRBJ2-7; 10 bases match TRBD1. The CDR3 has 14 amino acids. Germline lookup yields CDR1 PRHDT and CDR2 FYEKMQ (reference sequence).

Remarks on this clonotype: Since a much larger clone is just one base distant, this may be a read error. V and J are TRBV6-1 and TRBJ1-2; D is ambiguous. Per germline, CDR1 MNHNS and CDR2 SASEGT. The length of the CDR3 is 13 residues. V dropped 2 bases and J dropped 7 bases, with 11 bases sitting between them. The CDR3 coding sequence is TGTGCCAGCAGTGAACGGGGTTACTGTGGCTACACCTTC. Translated: CASSERGYCGYTF.

The sample holds many counts of this clonotype. The J gene is TRBJ1-3, the V gene TRBV6-5; possible D gene TRBD1, 6 bases. V lost 0 bases and J lost 2, with 17 bases in between. Germline assignment: CDR1 MNHEY and CDR2 SVGAGI. This CDR3 contains 18 residues. The CDR3 loop reads CASSYSMSGSGAGNTIYF. DNA for the CDR3: TGTGCCAGCAGTTACTCGATGAGCGGGTCAGGGGCTGGAAACACCATATATTTT.

This clonotype turned up a few times. The chain couples TRBV9 to TRBJ2-3, with unresolved D. V gave up 4 bases and J gave up 6 bases, with 18 bases separating them. The CDR3 runs to 15 residues. CDR1 SGDLS and CDR2 YYNGEE come from the germline V gene. CDR3 sequence: CASSPRPSRHDTQYF. CDR3 nucleotide sequence: TGTGCCAGCAGCCCCCGTCCGTCCAGGCACGATACGCAGTATTTT.

The chain employs TRBV7-9 and TRBJ2-2; D assignment may be TRBD1 or TRBD2 (5 bases each). Deletions cut 6 bases from V and 3 bases from J, with 14 bases between. Germline-derived CDR1 and CDR2 are SEHNR and FQNEAQ (reference sequence). The CDR3 contains 15 residues. DNA of the CDR3: TGTGCCAGCAGGATCCAGGGAGCGGACACCGGGGAGCTGTTTTTT. Amino acid sequence: CASRIQGADTGELFF.

The genes are TRBV5-1 and TRBJ2-7; 7 nucleotides agree with TRBD1. Germline CDR1 is SGHRS and CDR2 is YFSETQ. V lost 0 bases, J lost 5 bases, and 5 bases stayed unmatched. The CDR3 totals 14 residues. In DNA, the CDR3 is TGCGCCAGCAGCTTGGGACAGGGTTTCGACGAGCAGTACTTC. Protein: CASSLGQGFDEQYF.

There are a few counts of this clonotype. The chain is built from TRBV5-1 and TRBJ2-1; D possibly matches TRBD1 or TRBD2 (5 bases each). Germline loops: CDR1 SGHRS, CDR2 YFSETQ. This CDR3 spans 17 amino acids. V lost 3 bases and J 0 bases, leaving 16 bases between the germline ends. The CDR3 DNA reads TGCGCCAGCAGCTCGGCTACCTCAGGGAGCTCCTACAATGAGCAGTTCTTC. As protein: CASSSATSGSSYNEQFF. The variable domain in full, completed from reference TRBV5-1 and TRBJ2-1, reads KAGVTQTPRYLIKTRGQQVTLSCSPISGHRSVSWYQQTPGQGLQFLFEYFSETQRNKGNFPGRFSGRQFSNSRSEMNVSTLELGDSALYLCASSSATSGSSYNEQFFGPGTRLTVL.